This TCR beta chain was obtained from a study of cytotoxic CD8 clonotypes in ibrutinib-treated CLL. The study's findings and limits: Clonality showed a rise at ibrutinib response that reversed toward baseline at progression. Relative to age-matched healthy donors, clonality at baseline was higher, and it tracked circulating CD8+ T-cell counts. Sustained-remission patients were sampled at different times than progressing patients were.

V lost 3 bases to trimming and J lost 0 bases; unmatched junction nucleotides: 7. Per germline, CDR1 LGHNA and CDR2 YSLEER. CDR3 length: 17 residues. Details on this clone: Antigen specificity is unknown.

This table comes from immunoSEQ multiplex PCR, and its TCRdb copy is limited to in-frame clones, with some not included. The table shows some 310,000 clones, with more than 65% occurring only once. The specimen was PBMCs, collected before ibrutinib treatment. The chain employs TRBV4-3 and TRBJ2-1; 8 nucleotides agree with TRBD1. The origin of this receptor is a human donor with chronic lymphocytic leukemia. CDR3 DNA: TGCGCCAGCAGCCATAGCAGGGGGCTGAGCTCCTACAATGAGCAGTTCTTC. Its translation is CASSHSRGLSSYNEQFF.